This TCR beta chain was documented in a study of CD8+CD57+ T cells in acquired aplastic anemia. Study overall: Sorting CD4+ and CD8+ cells gave DNA averaging about 2.9 ug.

Germline CDR1 SQVTM, CDR2 ANQGSEA. This CDR3 spans 12 amino acids. The ends were cut back, 7 bases at V and 9 bases at J, with 13 bases in the middle. This clonotype was counted many times. No antigen is known for it. Findings and caveats of the study: Patients and controls turned out to have 25 to 35 CD8+ CDR3 sequences in common. Controls and patients did not differ significantly in CD8+ Simpson's diversity.

TCR beta VDJ and CDR3 were profiled, and genomic DNA was the template. TCRdb reprocessed the reads via MiXCR and lists one record per CDR3 protein. The sample lists 200,000 or so distinct CDR3 sequences; around 65% were seen once. The TCR comes from a human donor with severe aplastic anemia or a healthy control (not recorded which). The sample consisted of sorted CD4+, CD8+, or CD8+CD57+ T cells (not recorded which) from PBMCs. This chain joins TRBV29-1 and TRBJ1-6; TRBD1 might be the D (5 bases). The CDR3 loop is CSDGTVGSPLHF. The CDR3 DNA is TGCAGCGACGGGACGGTGGGTTCACCCCTCCACTTT.